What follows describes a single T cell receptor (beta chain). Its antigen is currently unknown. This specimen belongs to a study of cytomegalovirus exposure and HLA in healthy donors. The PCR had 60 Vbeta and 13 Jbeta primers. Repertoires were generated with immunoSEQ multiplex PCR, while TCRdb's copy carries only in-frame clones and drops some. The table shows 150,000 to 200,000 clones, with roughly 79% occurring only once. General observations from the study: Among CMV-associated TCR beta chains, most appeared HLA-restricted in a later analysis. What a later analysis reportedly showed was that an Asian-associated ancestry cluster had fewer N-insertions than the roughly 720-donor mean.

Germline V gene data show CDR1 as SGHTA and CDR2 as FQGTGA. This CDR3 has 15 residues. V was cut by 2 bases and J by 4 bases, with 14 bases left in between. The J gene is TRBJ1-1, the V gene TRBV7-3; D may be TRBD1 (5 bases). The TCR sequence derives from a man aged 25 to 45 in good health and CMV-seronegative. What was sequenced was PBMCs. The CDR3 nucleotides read TGTGCCAGCAGCTTAGTGCAGGGAGGTATCACTGAAGCTTTCTTT. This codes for CASSLVQGGITEAFF.